This T cell receptor (beta chain) is from a study of blood T cell repertoires in COVID-19 (dated by TCRdb to about 2020). Looking at the study overall: Samples from collaborators originated in the United States, Italy and Spain and spanned both the acute and convalescent phases of COVID-19. The material from the prospective study consisted of cDNA or gDNA derived from T cells, B-cell-depleted T cells, or PBMCs. The repertoires were made available in a free public database intended to serve as a resource for research on the immune response to SARS-CoV-2. Sample metadata almost always included a de-identified subject ID, COVID-19 status, age in years and sex. The dataset comprised deeply sampled blood TCRbeta repertoires from subjects exposed to, actively infected with, or recovered from COVID-19. Where available, HLA class I and class II types were taken from metadata supplied by the sample provider and were not determined by assay-based typing. The samples were drawn from two sources: the first 160 participants of the ongoing ImmuneRACE study, and some 1,300 subjects contributed by 6 global collaborators. Beyond this particular receptor, the publication reports: Clinical and demographic metadata were provided uncurated, with the amount varying by source and participant.

This clone is a singleton in its sample. Its target antigen remains unknown. Base qualities are missing; no much larger clone stands one base away. Inclusive of the bounding cysteine and phenylalanine, the CDR3 is 13 residues long. Of all the DNA, just the CDR3 is kept, 39 bases in frame from base 1. Germline trimming amounts to 3 bases on V and 4 bases on J, with 2 as the count of junction bases outside the gene matches. TCRbeta CDR3 regions were amplified from genomic DNA using the immunoSEQ Assay, a bias-controlled multiplex PCR. Turning to the authors' computational methods: Nucleated cell counts per sample were estimated from amplification of reference gene primers within the assay. To quantify the absolute abundance of each unique TCRbeta CDR3 rearrangement, sequence reads were collapsed and filtered. For each sample, productive Simpson clonality was calculated as the square root of Simpson's diversity index over productive rearrangements. TCRdb obtained this table from immuneACCESS and retained in-frame rearrangements with V and J assigned. These tables miss some clones; where compared with another copy, unresolved V genes account for less than half of the shortfall, and the remainder is unexplained. That table gives V, J and clone size, and the DNA gave D and trimming. The table for this sample lists about 92,000 clones; 91% of them were counted only once. The ten top clones hold about 1.8% of the sample.

Whole blood was collected in K2EDTA tubes by collaborating institutions according to the institutions' own protocols. For TCRbeta analysis, collaborators shipped samples in one of three forms: frozen whole blood, isolated PBMCs, or DNA extracted from either of those sample types. The sequence was collected from a human donor with active COVID-19. The donor label of this sample is uncertain. In this chain, TRBV12-3 or TRBV12-4 is recombined with TRBJ1-1, with 7 junctional bases fitting TRBD1. Sample: peripheral blood. The CDR3 region reads CASSFAGGTEAFF. The nucleotide sequence reads TGTGCCAGCAGTTTCGCAGGGGGCACTGAAGCTTTCTTT.